This T cell receptor (beta chain) originates from a study of CD8+ T cells in alopecia areata. The sequencing template was cDNA reverse transcribed from extracted RNA. Clones were sequenced by immunoSEQ multiplex PCR, and TCRdb holds only the in-frame ones, with some missing. The table includes some 110,000 clones, around 61% detected once. Trimming left V 4 bases short and J 1 base short, with 10 bases between. Germline loops: CDR1 MNHNS, CDR2 SASEGT. The CDR3 totals 14 residues. A note on this clone: Its matching antigen is unknown.

General study results and limits: Alopecia totalis/universalis scalp especially showed more expanded CD8+ clones than normal scalp.

The genes are TRBV6-1 and TRBJ2-5; D ambiguous. The sequencing input was CD4+ T cells sorted from blood. The receptor comes from a human donor in good health. In DNA, the CDR3 is TGTGCCAGCAGTGTATCTCCAGTCCAAGAGACCCAGTACTTC. Residues: CASSVSPVQETQYF.